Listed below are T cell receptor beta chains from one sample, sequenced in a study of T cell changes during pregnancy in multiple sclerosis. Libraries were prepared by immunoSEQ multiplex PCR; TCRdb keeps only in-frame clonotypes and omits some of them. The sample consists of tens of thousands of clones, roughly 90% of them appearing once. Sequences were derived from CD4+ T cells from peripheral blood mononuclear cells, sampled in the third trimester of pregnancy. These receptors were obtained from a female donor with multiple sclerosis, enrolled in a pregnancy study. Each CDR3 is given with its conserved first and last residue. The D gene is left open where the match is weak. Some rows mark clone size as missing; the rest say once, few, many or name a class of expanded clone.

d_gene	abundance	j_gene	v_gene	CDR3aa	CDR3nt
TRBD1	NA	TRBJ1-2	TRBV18	CASSPKTSGQGFSANYGYTF	TGTGCCAGCTCACCAAAAACATCCGGACAGGGGTTTAGTGCTAACTATGGCTACACCTTC
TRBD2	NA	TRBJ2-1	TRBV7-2	CASSLGTSGNYNEQFF	TGTGCCAGCAGCTTGGGGACTAGCGGGAACTACAATGAGCAGTTCTTC
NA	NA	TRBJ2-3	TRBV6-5	CASNPAGRRSTQYF	TGTGCCAGCAATCCCGCGGGGCGGCGATCCACGCAGTATTTT
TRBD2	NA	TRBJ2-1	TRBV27	CASSNPSGRTYNEQFF	TGTGCCAGCAGTAATCCTAGCGGGAGAACCTACAATGAGCAGTTCTTC
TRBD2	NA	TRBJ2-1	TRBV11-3	CASSLEVGGGSYNEQFF	TGTGCCAGCAGCTTAGAAGTTGGCGGGGGCTCCTACAATGAGCAGTTCTTC
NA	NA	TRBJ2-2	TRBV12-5	CASGSNTPNTGELFF	TGTGCTAGTGGGTCAAACACCCCGAACACCGGGGAGCTGTTTTTT
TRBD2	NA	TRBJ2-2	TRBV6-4	CASRGLASTGELFF	TGTGCCAGCAGGGGACTAGCGTCCACCGGGGAGCTGTTTTTT
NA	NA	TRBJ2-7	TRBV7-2	CASSPDLALAVGGEQYF	TGTGCCAGCAGCCCGGACCTGGCGCTAGCGGTAGGGGGAGAGCAGTACTTC
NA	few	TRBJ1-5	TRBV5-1	CASRTGPDQGAQHF	TGCGCCAGCAGAACAGGACCCGATCAAGGGGCCCAGCATTTT
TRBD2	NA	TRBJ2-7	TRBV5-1	CASSFGLAGVNTYEQYF	TGCGCCAGCAGCTTCGGACTAGCGGGAGTCAACACCTACGAGCAGTACTTC
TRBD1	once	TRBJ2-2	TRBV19	CASRTGGTGELFF	TGTGCCTCACGGACAGGGGGCACCGGGGAGCTGTTTTTT
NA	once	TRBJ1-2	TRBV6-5	CASSYSQVRGYTF	TGTGCCAGCAGTTACTCGCAGGTCCGAGGCTACACCTTC
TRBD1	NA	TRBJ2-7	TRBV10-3	CAISEMRTGSYEQYF	TGTGCCATCAGTGAAATGAGGACAGGGAGCTACGAGCAGTACTTC
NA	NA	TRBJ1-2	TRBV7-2	CASSLPRGYGYTF	TGTGCCAGCAGCCTACCCCGGGGTTATGGCTACACCTTC
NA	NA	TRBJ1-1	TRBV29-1	CSVSGKLRTEAFF	TGCAGCGTTAGCGGGAAGCTGCGAACTGAAGCTTTCTTT
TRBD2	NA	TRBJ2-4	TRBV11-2	CASSTSGRGVGKNIQYF	TGTGCCAGCAGCACTAGCGGTCGGGGGGTAGGCAAAAACATTCAGTACTTC
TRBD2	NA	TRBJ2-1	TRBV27	CASSLINLAGYYNEQFF	TGTGCCAGCAGCCTTATCAACCTAGCGGGATACTACAATGAGCAGTTCTTC
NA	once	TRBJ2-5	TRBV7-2	CASSLNRVGGETQYF	TGTGCCAGCAGTTTAAACAGGGTAGGGGGAGAGACCCAGTACTTC
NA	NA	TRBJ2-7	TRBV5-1	CASSLEQQNLEQYF	TGCGCCAGCAGCTTGGAACAGCAGAACCTCGAGCAGTACTTC
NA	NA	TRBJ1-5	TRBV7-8	CASSLEAGAGRNQPQHF	TGTGCCAGCAGCTTGGAGGCAGGGGCTGGGCGCAATCAGCCCCAGCATTTT
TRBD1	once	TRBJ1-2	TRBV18	CASSQDSGTGVRYGYTF	TGTGCCAGCTCACAAGACTCAGGGACAGGGGTTCGCTATGGCTACACCTTC
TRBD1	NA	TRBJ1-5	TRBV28	CASSLPTGGNQPQHF	TGTGCCAGCAGTTTACCGACAGGGGGCAATCAGCCCCAGCATTTT
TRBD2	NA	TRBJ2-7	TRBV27	CASSFTGLAGGPREQYF	TGTGCCAGCAGTTTTACCGGACTAGCGGGAGGGCCGAGAGAGCAGTACTTC
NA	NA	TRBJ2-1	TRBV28	CASSLGGYNEQFF	TGTGCCAGCAGCCTAGGCGGCTACAATGAGCAGTTCTTC
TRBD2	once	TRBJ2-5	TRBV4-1	CASSPFLVGTSLQTQYF	TGCGCCAGCAGCCCTTTTCTTGTCGGGACTAGCCTGCAGACCCAGTACTTC
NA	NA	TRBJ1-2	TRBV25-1	CASRPQASRGYGYTF	TGTGCCAGCCGTCCACAGGCGAGCCGTGGCTATGGCTACACCTTC
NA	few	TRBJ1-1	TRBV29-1	CSVEVGGNTEAFF	TGCAGCGTTGAAGTGGGGGGGAACACTGAAGCTTTCTTT
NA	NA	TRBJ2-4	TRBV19	CASSSPGHVKNIQYF	TGTGCCAGTAGCTCACCGGGACATGTCAAAAACATTCAGTACTTC
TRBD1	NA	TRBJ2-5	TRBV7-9	CASSPGTGQETQYF	TGTGCCAGCAGCCCGGGGACAGGTCAAGAGACCCAGTACTTC
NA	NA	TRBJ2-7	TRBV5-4	CASSFFGGTPAREQYF	TGTGCCAGCAGCTTTTTCGGCGGGACTCCGGCTCGCGAGCAGTACTTC
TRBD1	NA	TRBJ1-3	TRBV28	CASSLPPFSGQSSGNTIYF	TGTGCCAGCAGTTTGCCACCTTTTTCGGGACAGAGCTCTGGAAACACCATATATTTT
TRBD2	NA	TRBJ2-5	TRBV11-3	CASSSIAGAQETQYF	TGTGCCAGCAGCTCAATAGCGGGTGCACAAGAGACCCAGTACTTC
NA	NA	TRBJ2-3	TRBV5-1	CASSLSLDTQYF	TGCGCCAGCAGCTTGTCATTAGATACGCAGTATTTT
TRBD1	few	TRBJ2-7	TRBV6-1	CASSVRTGTYEQYF	TGTGCCAGCAGTGTGAGGACAGGTACCTACGAGCAGTACTTC
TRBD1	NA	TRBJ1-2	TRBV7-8	CASSITGTGSYGYTF	TGTGCCAGCAGCATAACCGGGACAGGGAGCTATGGCTACACCTTC
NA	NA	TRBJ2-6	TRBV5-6	CASSFGASGANVLTF	TGTGCCAGCAGCTTTGGAGCGTCTGGGGCCAACGTCCTGACTTTC
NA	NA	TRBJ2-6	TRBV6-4	CASSPDTSGANVLTF	TGTGCCAGCAGTCCCGACACCTCTGGGGCCAACGTCCTGACTTTC
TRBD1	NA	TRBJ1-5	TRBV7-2	CASSLTGVQPQHF	TGTGCCAGCAGCTTGACAGGGGTGCAGCCCCAGCATTTT
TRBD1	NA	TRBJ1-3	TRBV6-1	CASSEATRGLSAGNTIYF	TGTGCCAGCAGTGAAGCTACTAGGGGGCTTTCCGCTGGAAACACCATATATTTT
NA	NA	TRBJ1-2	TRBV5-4	CASSSVGQLNYGYTF	TGTGCCAGCAGCTCCGTCGGACAGCTGAACTATGGCTACACCTTC
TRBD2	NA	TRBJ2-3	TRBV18	CASSPLRAGGSPDTQYF	TGTGCCAGCTCACCGCTCAGAGCGGGAGGGTCGCCAGATACGCAGTATTTT
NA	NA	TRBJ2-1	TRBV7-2	CASSSEIYNEQFF	TGTGCCAGCAGCTCGGAGATTTACAATGAGCAGTTCTTC
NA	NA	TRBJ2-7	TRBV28	CASLNYYEQYF	TGTGCCAGCTTGAACTACTACGAGCAGTACTTC
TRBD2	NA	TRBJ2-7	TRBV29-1	CSVGVGGEGEQYF	TGCAGCGTTGGGGTTGGGGGGGAGGGCGAGCAGTACTTC
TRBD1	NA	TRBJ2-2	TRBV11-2	CASSLRGTATGELFF	TGTGCCAGCAGCCTTAGGGGGACAGCCACCGGGGAGCTGTTTTTT
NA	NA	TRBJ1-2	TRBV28	CASSLGGTYGYTF	TGTGCCAGCAGTCTCGGCGGCACCTATGGCTACACCTTC
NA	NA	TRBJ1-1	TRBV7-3	CASSLSPGNTEAFF	TGTGCCAGCAGCTTAAGTCCGGGGAACACTGAAGCTTTCTTT
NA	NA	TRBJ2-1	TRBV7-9	CASSLASTEYNEQFF	TGTGCCAGCAGCTTAGCGTCAACGGAGTACAATGAGCAGTTCTTC
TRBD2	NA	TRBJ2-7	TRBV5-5	CASSHSGTSGHYEQYF	TGTGCCAGCAGCCACTCCGGGACTAGCGGACACTACGAGCAGTACTTC
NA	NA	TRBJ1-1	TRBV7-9	CASSLAAGPNTEAFF	TGTGCCAGCAGCTTAGCGGCAGGCCCGAACACTGAAGCTTTCTTT
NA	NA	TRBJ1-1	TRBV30	CAWSLATARSFF	TGTGCCTGGAGTTTGGCGACGGCGAGGTCTTTCTTT
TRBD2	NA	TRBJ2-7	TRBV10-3	CAISDGTRNHEQYF	TGTGCCATCAGTGACGGGACTAGAAACCACGAGCAGTACTTC
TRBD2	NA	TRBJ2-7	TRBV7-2	CASSGPGLAGGTYEQYF	TGTGCCAGCAGCGGGCCGGGACTAGCGGGAGGGACCTACGAGCAGTACTTC
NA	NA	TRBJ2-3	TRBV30	CAWNRADTQYF	TGTGCCTGGAACAGGGCGGATACGCAGTATTTT